This T cell receptor (beta chain) was captured by sequencing in a study of blood T cell repertoires in COVID-19. Using immunoSEQ multiplex PCR, the repertoire was profiled, and TCRdb retains in-frame clones only, with some absent. The sample has about 87,000 clones, around nine tenths seen once. Germline CDR1 is SGHRS and CDR2 is YFSETQ. V gave up 0 bases and J gave up 3 bases, with 6 bases separating them. CDR3 length: 13 amino acids. The rearrangement links TRBV5-1 to TRBJ1-1; D is uncertain. Sequenced input: peripheral blood. The clonotype originates from a man in his forties with acute or convalescent COVID-19. The CDR3 DNA follows: TGCGCCAGCAGCTTGGAGCTATACACTGAAGCTTTCTTT. Its protein product is CASSLELYTEAFF. The full variable domain, rest sourced from reference TRBV5-1 and TRBJ1-1, is KAGVTQTPRYLIKTRGQQVTLSCSPISGHRSVSWYQQTPGQGLQFLFEYFSETQRNKGNFPGRFSGRQFSNSRSEMNVSTLELGDSALYLCASSLELYTEAFFGQGTRLTVV.